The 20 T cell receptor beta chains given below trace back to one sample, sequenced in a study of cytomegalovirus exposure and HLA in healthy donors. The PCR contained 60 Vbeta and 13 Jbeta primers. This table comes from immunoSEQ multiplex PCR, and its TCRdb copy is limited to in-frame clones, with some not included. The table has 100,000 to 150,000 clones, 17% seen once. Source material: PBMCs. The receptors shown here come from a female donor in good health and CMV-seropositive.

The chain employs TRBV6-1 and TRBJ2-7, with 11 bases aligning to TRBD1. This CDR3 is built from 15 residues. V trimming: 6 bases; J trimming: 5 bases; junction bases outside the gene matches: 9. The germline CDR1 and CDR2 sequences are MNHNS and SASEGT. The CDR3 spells CASRATRTGGDEQYF. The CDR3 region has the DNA TGTGCCAGCAGAGCTACGAGGACAGGGGGCGACGAGCAGTACTTC.

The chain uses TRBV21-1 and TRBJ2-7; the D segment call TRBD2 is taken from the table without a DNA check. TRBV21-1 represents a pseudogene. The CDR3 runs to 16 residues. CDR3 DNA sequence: TGTGCCAGCAGCAAATTGCGCGGGGAGGGCCCCTACGAGCAGTACTTC. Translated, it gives CASSKLRGEGPYEQYF.

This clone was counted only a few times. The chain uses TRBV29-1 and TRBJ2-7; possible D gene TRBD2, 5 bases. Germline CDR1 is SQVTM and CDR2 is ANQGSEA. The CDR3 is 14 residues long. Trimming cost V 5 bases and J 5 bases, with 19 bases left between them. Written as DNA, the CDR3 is TGCAGCGTTCGTGCAGGAGGAGATAGTGACGAGCAGTACTTC. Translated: CSVRAGGDSDEQYF.

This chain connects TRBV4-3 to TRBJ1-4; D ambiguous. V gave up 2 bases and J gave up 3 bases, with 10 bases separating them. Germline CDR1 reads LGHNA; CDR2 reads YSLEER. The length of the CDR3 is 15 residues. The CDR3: CASSQSRGSNEKLFF. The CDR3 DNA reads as TGCGCCAGCAGCCAAAGTCGGGGTTCTAATGAAAAACTGTTTTTT.

The CDR3 DNA sequence: TGTGCCAGCAGCCCGACAGTTAGCAATCAGCCCCAGCATTTT. It translates to CASSPTVSNQPQHF. V usage is TRBV7-2 and J usage is TRBJ1-5, with D possibly matching TRBD1 (5 bases). This CDR3 region has 14 residues. Trimming stripped 5 bases from V and 0 bases from J, with 8 bases between. Germline lookup yields CDR1 SGHTA and CDR2 FQGNSA.

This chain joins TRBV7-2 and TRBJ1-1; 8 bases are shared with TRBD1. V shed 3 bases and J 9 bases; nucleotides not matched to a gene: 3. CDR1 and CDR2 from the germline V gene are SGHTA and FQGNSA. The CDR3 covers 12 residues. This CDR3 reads CASSLDRAKAFF. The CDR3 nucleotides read TGTGCCAGCAGCTTGGACAGGGCCAAAGCTTTCTTT.

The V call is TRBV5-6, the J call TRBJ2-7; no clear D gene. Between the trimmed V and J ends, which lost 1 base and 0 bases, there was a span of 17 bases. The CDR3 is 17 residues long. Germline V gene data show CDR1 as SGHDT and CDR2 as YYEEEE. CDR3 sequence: CASSLSWSGLDSYEQYF. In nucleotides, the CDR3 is TGTGCCAGCAGCTTGTCCTGGTCCGGGTTAGACTCCTACGAGCAGTACTTC. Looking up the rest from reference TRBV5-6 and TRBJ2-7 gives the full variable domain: DAGVTQSPTHLIKTRGQQVTLRCSPKSGHDTVSWYQQALGQGPQFIFQYYEEEERQRGNFPDRFSGHQFPNYSSELNVNALLLGDSALYLCASSLSWSGLDSYEQYFGPGTRLTVT.

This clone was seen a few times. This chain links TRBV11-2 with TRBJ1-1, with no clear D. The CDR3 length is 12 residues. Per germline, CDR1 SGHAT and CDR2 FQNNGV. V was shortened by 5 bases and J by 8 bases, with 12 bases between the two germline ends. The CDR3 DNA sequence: TGTGCCAGCAGCCGTGGGCTATTAGAAGCTTTCTTT. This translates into CASSRGLLEAFF.

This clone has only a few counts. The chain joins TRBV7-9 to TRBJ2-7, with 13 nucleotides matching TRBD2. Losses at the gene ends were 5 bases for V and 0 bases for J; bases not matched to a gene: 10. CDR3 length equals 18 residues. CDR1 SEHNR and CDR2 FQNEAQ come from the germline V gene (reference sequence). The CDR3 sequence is CASSRWTSGSSLSYEQYF. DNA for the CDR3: TGTGCCAGCAGCCGGTGGACTAGCGGGAGTTCTCTCTCCTACGAGCAGTACTTC.

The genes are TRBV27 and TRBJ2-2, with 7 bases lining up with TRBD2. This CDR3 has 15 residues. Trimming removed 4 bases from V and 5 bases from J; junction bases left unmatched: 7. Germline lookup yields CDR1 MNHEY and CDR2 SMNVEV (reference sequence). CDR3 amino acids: CASSSGTTLTGELFF. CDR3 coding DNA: TGTGCCAGCAGTTCCGGGACTACGCTTACCGGGGAGCTGTTTTTT.

In DNA, the CDR3 is TGTGCCAGCACACCGGGACTAACACAAGACGAGCAGTACTTC. This sequence encodes CASTPGLTQDEQYF. The genes are TRBV6-5 and TRBJ2-7, with 7 bases identical to TRBD2. CDR1 is MNHEY and CDR2 is SVGAGI in the germline V gene. V lost 7 bases, J lost 5 bases, and 11 bases stayed unmatched. The CDR3 is 14 residues long.

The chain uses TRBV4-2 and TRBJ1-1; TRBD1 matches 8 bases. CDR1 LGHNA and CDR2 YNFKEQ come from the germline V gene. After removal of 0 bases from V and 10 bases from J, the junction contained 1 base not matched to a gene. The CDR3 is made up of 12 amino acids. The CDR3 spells CASSQDTGGAFF. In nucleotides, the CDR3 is TGTGCCAGCAGCCAAGATACAGGGGGAGCTTTCTTT.

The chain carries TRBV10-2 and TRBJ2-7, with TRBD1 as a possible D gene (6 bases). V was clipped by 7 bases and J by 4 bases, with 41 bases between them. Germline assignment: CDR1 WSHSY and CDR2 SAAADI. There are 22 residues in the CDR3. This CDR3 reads CASTSLTGRGPIGARAMYEQYF. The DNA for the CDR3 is TGCGCCAGCACCTCACTGACAGGTCGCGGTCCCATAGGGGCCAGGGCGATGTACGAGCAGTACTTC.

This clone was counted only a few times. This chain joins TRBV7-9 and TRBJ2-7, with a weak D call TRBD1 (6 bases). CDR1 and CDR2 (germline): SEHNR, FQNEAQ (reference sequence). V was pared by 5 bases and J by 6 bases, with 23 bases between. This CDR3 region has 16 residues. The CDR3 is CASSHLTGLWVSEQYF. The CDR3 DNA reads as TGTGCCAGCAGCCATTTGACAGGACTCTGGGTCTCCGAGCAGTACTTC.

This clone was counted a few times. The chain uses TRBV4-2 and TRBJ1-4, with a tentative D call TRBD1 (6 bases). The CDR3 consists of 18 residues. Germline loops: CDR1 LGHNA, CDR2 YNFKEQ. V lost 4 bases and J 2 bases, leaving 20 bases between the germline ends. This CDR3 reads CASSLSPLQGYTNEKLFF. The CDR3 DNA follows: TGTGCCAGCAGCCTAAGCCCCCTGCAGGGGTATACTAATGAAAAACTGTTTTTT.

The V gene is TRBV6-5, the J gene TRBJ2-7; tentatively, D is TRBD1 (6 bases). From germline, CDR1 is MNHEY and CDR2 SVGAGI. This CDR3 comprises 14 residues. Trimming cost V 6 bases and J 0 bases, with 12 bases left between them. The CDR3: CASSRQVSSYEQYF. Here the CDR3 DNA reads TGTGCCAGCAGCCGACAGGTAAGCTCCTACGAGCAGTACTTC.

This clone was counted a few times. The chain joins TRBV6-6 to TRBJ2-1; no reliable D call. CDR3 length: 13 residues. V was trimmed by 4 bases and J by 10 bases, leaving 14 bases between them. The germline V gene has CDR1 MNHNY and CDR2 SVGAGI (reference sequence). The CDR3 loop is CASSSTLPHEQFF. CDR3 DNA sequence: TGTGCCAGCAGTTCAACACTACCACACGAGCAGTTCTTC.

CDR3: CASSPTGGAQWDYGYTF. The CDR3 nucleotides are TGTGCCAGCAGCCCCACCGGGGGGGCCCAGTGGGACTATGGCTACACCTTC. This sequence joins TRBV7-9 and TRBJ1-2, with D tentatively TRBD1 (6 bases). The V end was cut by 5 bases, the J end by 3 bases, with 22 bases between. Per germline, CDR1 SEHNR and CDR2 FQNEAQ (reference sequence). This CDR3 is built from 17 residues.

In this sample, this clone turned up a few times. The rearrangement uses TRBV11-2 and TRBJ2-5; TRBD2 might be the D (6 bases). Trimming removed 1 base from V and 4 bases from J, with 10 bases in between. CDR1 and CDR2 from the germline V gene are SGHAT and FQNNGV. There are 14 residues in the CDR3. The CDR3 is CASSLVGGTETQYF. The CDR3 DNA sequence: TGTGCCAGCAGCTTAGTGGGGGGTACAGAGACCCAGTACTTC.

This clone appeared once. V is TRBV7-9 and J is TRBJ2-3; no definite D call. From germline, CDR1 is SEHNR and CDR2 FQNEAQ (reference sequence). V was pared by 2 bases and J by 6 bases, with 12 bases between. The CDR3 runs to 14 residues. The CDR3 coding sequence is TGTGCCAGCAGCTTACCCACGACGGAGGATACGCAGTATTTT. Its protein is CASSLPTTEDTQYF.